A selection of T cell receptor beta chains follows, all from one sample in a study of blood T cell repertoires in COVID-19. The protocol was immunoSEQ multiplex PCR, while the TCRdb copy is restricted to in-frame clones and leaves out a portion. The sample has under 200,000 clones, 88% seen once. The sample consisted of peripheral blood. The origin of the receptors is a middle-aged man with active or convalescent COVID-19. The CDR3 runs from the conserved cysteine through the conserved F or W. The D gene is left open where the match is weak. Where a row states a size, it is once, few, many or the class of an expanded clone; other rows omit it.

v_gene: TRBV4-3; d_gene: -; abundance: -; j_gene: TRBJ1-2; CDR3nt: TGCGCCAGCAGCCAAGATACGGGGACTAACTATGGCTACACCTTC; CDR3aa: CASSQDTGTNYGYTF
v_gene: TRBV11-2; d_gene: TRBD2; abundance: -; j_gene: TRBJ2-3; CDR3nt: TGTGCCAGCCGGACGGGGACTAGCGGGATATCCCGACTCACAGATACGCAGTATTTT; CDR3aa: CASRTGTSGISRLTDTQYF
v_gene: TRBV6-5; d_gene: -; abundance: -; j_gene: TRBJ1-5; CDR3nt: TGTGCCAGCAGTATCGGACAGCCTTTAAATCAGCCCCAGCATTTT; CDR3aa: CASSIGQPLNQPQHF
v_gene: TRBV5-1; d_gene: -; abundance: -; j_gene: TRBJ1-3; CDR3nt: TGCGCCAGCAGCTTGGCCGCAGGGGATGGAAACACCATATATTTT; CDR3aa: CASSLAAGDGNTIYF
v_gene: TRBV14; d_gene: -; abundance: -; j_gene: TRBJ2-1; CDR3nt: TGTGCCAGCAGTCCAGGGTATGAGCAGTTCTTC; CDR3aa: CASSPGYEQFF
v_gene: TRBV7-3; d_gene: -; abundance: -; j_gene: TRBJ2-2; CDR3nt: TGTGCCAGCAGCTTAATGTCCTTGATAGGGGACACCGGGGAGCTGTTTTTT; CDR3aa: CASSLMSLIGDTGELFF
v_gene: TRBV20-1; d_gene: -; abundance: -; j_gene: TRBJ2-1; CDR3nt: TGCAGTGCTAGAGATCGTCATGAGCAGTTCTTC; CDR3aa: CSARDRHEQFF
v_gene: TRBV6-1; d_gene: TRBD1; abundance: once; j_gene: TRBJ2-3; CDR3nt: TGTGCCAGCAGTGAAGTGACAGGGGTCCCAGATACGCAGTATTTT; CDR3aa: CASSEVTGVPDTQYF
v_gene: TRBV28; d_gene: -; abundance: -; j_gene: TRBJ2-2; CDR3nt: TGTGCCAGCAGTCTCAACGGACTTTCGAACACCGGGGAGCTGTTTTTT; CDR3aa: CASSLNGLSNTGELFF
v_gene: TRBV7-2; d_gene: TRBD1; abundance: -; j_gene: TRBJ1-6; CDR3nt: TGTGCCAGCAGCCCGGGGGACAGGGTCTATAATTCACCCCTCCACTTT; CDR3aa: CASSPGDRVYNSPLHF
v_gene: TRBV7-2; d_gene: TRBD1; abundance: -; j_gene: TRBJ1-2; CDR3nt: TGTGCCAGCAGCTTGGACAGGGGGGGAGGCTACACCTTC; CDR3aa: CASSLDRGGGYTF
v_gene: TRBV28; d_gene: TRBD1; abundance: -; j_gene: TRBJ2-1; CDR3nt: TGTGCCAGCAGTTTATACAGGGGTCCCTACAATGAGCAGTTCTTC; CDR3aa: CASSLYRGPYNEQFF
v_gene: TRBV3-1/TRBV3-2; d_gene: -; abundance: -; j_gene: TRBJ2-1; CDR3nt: TGTGCCAGCAGCCGGGCCGCGTCTAATCTTGAGCAGTTCTTC; CDR3aa: CASSRAASNLEQFF
v_gene: TRBV27; d_gene: TRBD2; abundance: -; j_gene: TRBJ2-2; CDR3nt: TGTGCCAGCAGGTCTAGCGGCATGACAAACACCGGGGAGCTGTTTTTT; CDR3aa: CASRSSGMTNTGELFF
v_gene: TRBV19; d_gene: -; abundance: -; j_gene: TRBJ1-1; CDR3nt: TGTGCCAGTAGTATAGCAGGCCAGGGCACTGAAGCTTTCTTT; CDR3aa: CASSIAGQGTEAFF
v_gene: TRBV6-5; d_gene: -; abundance: few; j_gene: TRBJ1-1; CDR3nt: TGTGCCAGCAGTTACTACGGGGAAGCTTTCTTT; CDR3aa: CASSYYGEAFF
v_gene: TRBV2; d_gene: TRBD2; abundance: few; j_gene: TRBJ2-7; CDR3nt: TGTGCCAGCAGTGAATTCAGGACTAGCGGGAGGTACGAGCAGTACTTC; CDR3aa: CASSEFRTSGRYEQYF
v_gene: TRBV9; d_gene: -; abundance: -; j_gene: TRBJ1-1; CDR3nt: TGTGCCAGCAGCGTAGCTGGGGGGGGTAGGACTGAAGCTTTCTTT; CDR3aa: CASSVAGGGRTEAFF
v_gene: TRBV18; d_gene: TRBD1; abundance: -; j_gene: TRBJ1-2; CDR3nt: TGTGCCAGCTCACCTTCGTTGGGACAGACCTATGGCTACACCTTC; CDR3aa: CASSPSLGQTYGYTF
v_gene: TRBV28; d_gene: -; abundance: -; j_gene: TRBJ1-2; CDR3nt: TGTGCCAGCAGTGCGGACTCCCGGTACTTCTATGGCTACACCTTC; CDR3aa: CASSADSRYFYGYTF
v_gene: TRBV3-1/TRBV3-2; d_gene: -; abundance: -; j_gene: TRBJ1-1; CDR3nt: TGTGCCAGCAGCCAATTCGGACGGGAGGCTGAAGCTTTCTTT; CDR3aa: CASSQFGREAEAFF
v_gene: TRBV14; d_gene: -; abundance: -; j_gene: TRBJ2-7; CDR3nt: TGTGCCAGCAGCCAGCTTAGCCCCGGTGCCCATAAACACTACGAGCAGTACTTC; CDR3aa: CASSQLSPGAHKHYEQYF
v_gene: TRBV19; d_gene: -; abundance: -; j_gene: TRBJ2-7; CDR3nt: TGTGCCAGTAGTATGACGGCCGGGACTCCCTCCTACGAGCAGTACTTC; CDR3aa: CASSMTAGTPSYEQYF
v_gene: TRBV6-1; d_gene: -; abundance: -; j_gene: TRBJ2-5; CDR3nt: TGTGCCAGCAGTGAAGATCGGAGGGATTTCGAGACCCAGTACTTC; CDR3aa: CASSEDRRDFETQYF
v_gene: TRBV3-1/TRBV3-2; d_gene: -; abundance: -; j_gene: TRBJ1-6; CDR3nt: TGTGCCAGCAGCCAAGATTTACGGTCACCCCTCCACTTT; CDR3aa: CASSQDLRSPLHF
v_gene: TRBV5-1; d_gene: -; abundance: -; j_gene: TRBJ2-1; CDR3nt: TGCGCCAGCAGCTTGGACAGCGCGGGGACCTACAATGAGCAGTTCTTC; CDR3aa: CASSLDSAGTYNEQFF
v_gene: TRBV6-6; d_gene: -; abundance: -; j_gene: TRBJ2-1; CDR3nt: TGTGCCAGCAGACCAGGGTTATCCTACAATGAGCAGTTCTTC; CDR3aa: CASRPGLSYNEQFF
v_gene: TRBV12-5; d_gene: -; abundance: -; j_gene: TRBJ1-2; CDR3nt: TGTGCTAGTGGTTTGGTCCCCAGAGGTTCCAACTTTCGCTACACCTTC; CDR3aa: CASGLVPRGSNFRYTF
v_gene: TRBV7-2; d_gene: TRBD2; abundance: -; j_gene: TRBJ2-3; CDR3nt: TGTGCCAGCAGCTTAGAACGGGGGGGCACAGATACGCAGTATTTT; CDR3aa: CASSLERGGTDTQYF
v_gene: TRBV5-1; d_gene: TRBD2; abundance: -; j_gene: TRBJ2-1; CDR3nt: TGCGCCAGCAGCTTGACGGGGGGCAATGAGCAGTTCTTC; CDR3aa: CASSLTGGNEQFF
v_gene: TRBV11-3; d_gene: -; abundance: -; j_gene: TRBJ1-1; CDR3nt: TGTGCCAGCAGCTTTGTGGGAGGGACTGAAGCTTTCTTT; CDR3aa: CASSFVGGTEAFF
v_gene: TRBV27; d_gene: -; abundance: -; j_gene: TRBJ1-5; CDR3nt: TGTGCCAGCAGATCACAGGGAGGGGGACAGCCCCAGCATTTT; CDR3aa: CASRSQGGGQPQHF
v_gene: TRBV2; d_gene: TRBD1; abundance: -; j_gene: TRBJ2-3; CDR3nt: TGTGCCAGCAAGGACAGGGCGACAGATACGCAGTATTTT; CDR3aa: CASKDRATDTQYF
v_gene: TRBV6-5; d_gene: TRBD2; abundance: -; j_gene: TRBJ2-5; CDR3nt: TGTGCCAGCAGCCCCCTTGGCGGGAGGGAAGAGACCCAGTACTTC; CDR3aa: CASSPLGGREETQYF
v_gene: TRBV7-2; d_gene: -; abundance: -; j_gene: TRBJ1-2; CDR3nt: TGTGCCAGCAGCGTCGACAGCTATGGCTACACCTTC; CDR3aa: CASSVDSYGYTF
v_gene: TRBV7-9; d_gene: TRBD1; abundance: once; j_gene: TRBJ1-2; CDR3nt: TGTGCCAGCAGTTTCGCAGGGGGCGGAATCAAAGGCTACACCTTC; CDR3aa: CASSFAGGGIKGYTF
v_gene: TRBV5-6; d_gene: TRBD1; abundance: -; j_gene: TRBJ1-2; CDR3nt: TGTGCCAGCAGCTCGGGACAGTTTGGCTACACCTTC; CDR3aa: CASSSGQFGYTF
v_gene: TRBV18; d_gene: TRBD1; abundance: -; j_gene: TRBJ1-3; CDR3nt: TGTGCCAGCTCACTCCGGACAGGGGATGACTCTGGAAACACCATATATTTT; CDR3aa: CASSLRTGDDSGNTIYF
v_gene: TRBV3-1/TRBV3-2; d_gene: -; abundance: once; j_gene: TRBJ1-6; CDR3nt: TGTGCCAGCAGCCAAGAAGGCGTGCCAGGTAGTGCACCCCTCCACTTT; CDR3aa: CASSQEGVPGSAPLHF
v_gene: TRBV6-5; d_gene: -; abundance: once; j_gene: TRBJ1-2; CDR3nt: TGTGCCAGCAGTTATACTTACAGGGTTCCCAACTATGGCTACACCTTC; CDR3aa: CASSYTYRVPNYGYTF
v_gene: TRBV7-8; d_gene: -; abundance: -; j_gene: TRBJ2-1; CDR3nt: TGTGCCAGCAGCTTAGACCGGGAGATGTTGAATGAGCAGTTCTTC; CDR3aa: CASSLDREMLNEQFF
v_gene: TRBV3-1/TRBV3-2; d_gene: TRBD2; abundance: -; j_gene: TRBJ2-3; CDR3nt: TGTGCCAGCAGCCGTTCAGTGGCAGCGGGGATAGATACGCAGTATTTT; CDR3aa: CASSRSVAAGIDTQYF
v_gene: TRBV18; d_gene: -; abundance: -; j_gene: TRBJ2-7; CDR3nt: TGTGCCAGCTCACCAACAGGGCAGGCATCCTACGAGCAGTACTTC; CDR3aa: CASSPTGQASYEQYF
v_gene: TRBV7-8; d_gene: -; abundance: -; j_gene: TRBJ2-2; CDR3nt: TGTGCCAGCAGCCTACAGGGTAACGGGGAGCTGTTTTTT; CDR3aa: CASSLQGNGELFF
v_gene: TRBV9; d_gene: -; abundance: -; j_gene: TRBJ1-6; CDR3nt: TGTGCCAGCAGCGGACAGGCTGTCTCCTATAATTCACCCCTCCACTTT; CDR3aa: CASSGQAVSYNSPLHF